The clone carrying this T cell receptor (beta chain) was seen repeatedly, ten times or more. Its matching antigen is unknown. After removal of 6 bases from V and 6 bases from J, the junction contained 6 bases not matched to a gene. CDR3 length: 14 amino acids. Germline CDR1 reads LNHDA; CDR2 reads SQIVND (reference sequence). Breast cancer patients provided tissue from their axillary draining lymph nodes. This entry comes from a study of breast tumors, draining lymph nodes, adjacent tissues. TCRdb redid the calling of the multiplex PCR reads with MiXCR, one entry per CDR3 protein. The profile shows roughly 220,000 distinct CDR3 sequences, under 40% of them singletons. Notes on the study in general: Tumors had less TCR diversity than lymph nodes, more than nontumor tissue.

This sequence originates from a female donor with breast cancer. Some clones in this sample may be carry-over from other donors' samples. The sample was axillary lymph node tissue. The chain combines TRBV19 with TRBJ1-5, with 9 bases identical to TRBD1. The CDR3 protein is CASRPQGASQPQHF. As DNA, the CDR3 is TGTGCCAGTAGACCACAGGGGGCGAGTCAGCCCCAGCATTTT.